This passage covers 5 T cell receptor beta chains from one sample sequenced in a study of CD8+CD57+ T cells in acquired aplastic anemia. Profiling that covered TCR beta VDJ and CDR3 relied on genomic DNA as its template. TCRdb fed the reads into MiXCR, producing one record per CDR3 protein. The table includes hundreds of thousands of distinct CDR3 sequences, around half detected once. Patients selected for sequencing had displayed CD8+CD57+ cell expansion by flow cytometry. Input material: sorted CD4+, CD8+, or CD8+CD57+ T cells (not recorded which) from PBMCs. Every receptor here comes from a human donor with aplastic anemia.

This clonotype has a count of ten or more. This CDR3 reads CASSIRSGEGTEAFF. The CDR3, as DNA: TGTGCCAGTAGTATTCGAAGTGGGGAGGGCACTGAAGCTTTCTTT. The rearrangement links TRBV19 to TRBJ1-1; D gene ambiguous. Trimming shortened V by 3 bases and J by 4 bases, and 15 bases separated the two germline ends. CDR3 length equals 15 residues. Germline V gene data show CDR1 as LNHDA and CDR2 as SQIVND (reference sequence). The variable domain in full, with the rest retrieved from reference TRBV19 and TRBJ1-1, is DGGITQSPKYLFRKEGQNVTLSCEQNLNHDAMYWYRQDPGQGLRLIYYSQIVNDFQKGDIAEGYSVSREKKESFPLTVTSAQKNPTAFYLCASSIRSGEGTEAFFGQGTRLTVV.

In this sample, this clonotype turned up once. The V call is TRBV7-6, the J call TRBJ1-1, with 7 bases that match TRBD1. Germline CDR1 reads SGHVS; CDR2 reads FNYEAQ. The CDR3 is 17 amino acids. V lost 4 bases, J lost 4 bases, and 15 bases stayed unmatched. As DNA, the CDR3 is TGTGCCAGCAGCTCCGCCGACAGGTATGACAGGGTCACTGAAGCTTTCTTT. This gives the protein CASSSADRYDRVTEAFF. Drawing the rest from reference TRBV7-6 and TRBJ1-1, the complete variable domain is GAGVSQSPRYKVTKRGQDVALRCDPISGHVSLYWYRQALGQGPEFLTYFNYEAQQDKSGLPNDRFSAERPEGSISTLTIQRTEQRDSAMYRCASSSADRYDRVTEAFFGQGTRLTVV.

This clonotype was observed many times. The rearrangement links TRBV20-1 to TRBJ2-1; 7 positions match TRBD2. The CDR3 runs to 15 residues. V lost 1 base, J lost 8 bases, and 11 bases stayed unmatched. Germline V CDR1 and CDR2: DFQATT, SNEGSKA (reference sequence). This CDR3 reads CSARGWGGSRDEQFF. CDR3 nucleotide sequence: TGCAGTGCTAGAGGCTGGGGCGGGAGCCGCGATGAGCAGTTCTTC.

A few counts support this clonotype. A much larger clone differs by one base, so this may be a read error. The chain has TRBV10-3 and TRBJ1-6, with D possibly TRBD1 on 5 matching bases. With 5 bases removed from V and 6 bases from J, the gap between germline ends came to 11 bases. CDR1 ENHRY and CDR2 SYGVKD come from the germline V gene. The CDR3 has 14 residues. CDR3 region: CAISYRTVNSPLHF. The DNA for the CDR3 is TGTGCCATCAGTTACAGGACGGTTAATTCACCCCTCCACTTT.

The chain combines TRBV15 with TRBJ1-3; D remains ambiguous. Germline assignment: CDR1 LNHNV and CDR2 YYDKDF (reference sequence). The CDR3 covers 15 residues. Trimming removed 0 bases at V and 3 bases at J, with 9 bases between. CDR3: CATSRDYAGGNTIYF. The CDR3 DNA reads TGTGCCACCAGCAGAGATTACGCGGGTGGAAACACCATATATTTT.